This T cell receptor beta chain was documented in a study of T cells in Graves' hyperthyroidism and ophthalmopathy. The wider study: Before treatment of any kind, peripheral blood was taken at initial diagnosis. Study outcomes and limitations: Model predictions of ophthalmopathy came a median approximately 6 months before onset.

Germline lookup yields CDR1 LNHDA and CDR2 SQIVND (reference sequence). Trimming took off 4 bases at V and 8 bases at J, with 11 bases between the two ends. The CDR3 runs to 12 residues. Aged 18 to 65, the patients had hyperthyroidism that was newly diagnosed and had lasted under 2 months. A patient was excluded if there was uncontrolled infection, other autoimmune disease, pregnancy or lactation. RNA transcripts served as the template for amplifying TCR beta CDR3 regions. The primer set for the first-round RT-PCR of the TCR CDR3 was HTBI. TCRdb reprocessed the multiplex PCR reads via MiXCR and lists one record per CDR3 protein. In the table there are around 350,000 distinct CDR3 sequences, roughly 15% of which are singletons. The sample holds many counts of this clonotype. Its matching antigen is unknown.

The sample consisted of blood. The V call is TRBV19, the J call TRBJ1-2; no clear D. The source is a woman aged 25-40 years with Graves' hyperthyroidism that later progressed to Graves' ophthalmopathy. The CDR3 sequence: CASSTWTAGYTF. The CDR3 DNA follows: TGTGCCAGTAGTACTTGGACGGCCGGCTACACCTTC. Full variable domain (outside the CDR3, taken from reference TRBV19 and TRBJ1-2): DGGITQSPKYLFRKEGQNVTLSCEQNLNHDAMYWYRQDPGQGLRLIYYSQIVNDFQKGDIAEGYSVSREKKESFPLTVTSAQKNPTAFYLCASSTWTAGYTFGSGTRLTVV.